This TCR beta chain was documented in a study of blood T cells in healthy people across ages (dated by TCRdb to the mid-2010s). A note on the overall study: Template switching captured roughly one uniquely barcoded TCR beta cDNA molecule per two T cells in model experiments. To avoid experimental bias, donors of different ages were randomly spread across the sequencing lanes. Age-related changes in TCR beta repertoire diversity were measured in the study by deep sequencing normalized with unique cDNA molecular identifiers. The donors were divided into four age groups: young (average around 15 years), middle-aged (around 41), aged (about 60) and long-lived (about 84). Two additional independent replicas of 1 million unique cDNA reads from the same blood draw were analyzed for two donors (one aged 18 to 29 and one aged 80 or older). Findings and caveats that apply to the study as a whole: Compared with the aged group, more naive CD4+ T cells, fewer expanded clones and increased TCR diversity were shown by the long-lived group, suggesting age selection. The percentage of naive T cells measured by flow cytometry correlated strongly with observed TCR beta diversity. Donor CMV infection status was unknown, potentially confounding age-related changes in expanded clonotypes. As age increased, observed TCR beta diversity per million T cells dropped in a roughly linear way, and a significant reduction was already evident by age 40. Because profiling used bulk unsorted PBMCs, naive and antigen-experienced compartments could not be compared conclusively. Estimates of total diversity based on one million sequenced T cells were regarded as lower bounds and as underestimates.

The 39 donors, aged about 6 to 90 years, were systemically healthy Caucasian individuals from Russia. Each donor gave roughly 9 milliliters of peripheral blood, drawn into EDTA-treated Vacutainer tubes. PBMCs were isolated by Ficoll-Paque density-gradient centrifugation, with at least 6.5 million obtained per sample. Trizol reagent was used to extract total RNA from the PBMCs, yielding at least 5 micrograms per sample. Naive CD45RAhigh/CD27high T cell percentages were measured by flow cytometry on a PBMC aliquot from every donor. On this clonotype itself: Its antigen has not been determined. No base quality information exists; no much larger clone differs at one position.

V sheds 5 bases and J sheds 2 bases, leaving 13 bases between their ends. According to the germline V gene, CDR1 reads SGHRS and CDR2 reads YFSETQ. CDR3 length: 14 amino acids, cysteine to phenylalanine. The DNA shown is the 42-base CDR3, in frame from base 1. Receptors were amplified or captured by 5' RACE. Sequenced on an Illumina HiSeq 2500. A second about 7 to 11 cycle PCR used a sample-barcoded 5' primer and a J-beta primer mix. A unique molecular identifier was introduced onto each TCR beta cDNA molecule by a template-switch 5' adaptor carrying 12 random nucleotides. At least 3 million CDR3-containing paired-end reads were obtained from each sample. The Mint cDNA synthesis kit, primed by a TRBC-specific oligonucleotide, was used to synthesize first-strand cDNA from all RNA. Following uracil-DNA glycosylase treatment, all cDNA underwent a first 18-cycle PCR with the universal primers M1SS and BC2_uni_R. The published analysis was carried out like this. Each sample was normalized by randomly selecting 1 million high-quality reads, each carrying a distinct molecular identifier. Reads sharing molecular identifiers were discarded rather than binned into consensus sequences. MiTCR, run with a Q25 quality threshold and the strictest error-elimination algorithm, handled CDR3 identification, clonotype clustering and error correction. Lower-bound total TCR beta diversity was estimated with a nonparametric unseen species model using Euler transformation. TCRdb redid the processing of the public reads, applying fastp at Q25 and MiXCR, and retained in-frame beta chains. Rows are combined by CDR3 protein, so each entry shows the most common genes and DNA. TCRdb's processing, not the authors' own work, is the source of the V and J calls. Within this sample are nearly 1 million distinct CDR3 sequences, with roughly 47% of them counted one time only. The top ten clones comprise about 22% of the sample.

The sequence was collected from a woman aged 55-69 years in good health. Material for sequencing was blood. The chain uses TRBV5-1 and TRBJ2-5, and the D gene may be TRBD1, 5 bases matching. The CDR3 here reads CASSLQTAQETQYF. The DNA sequence is as follows: TGCGCCAGCAGTTTGCAGACAGCACAAGAGACCCAGTACTTC.